Shown below are 7 T cell receptor beta chains from a single sample sequenced in a study of T cell responses to AZD1222 COVID-19 vaccine (dated by TCRdb to about 2021). Receptor amplification or capture employed the immunoSEQ multiplex PCR assay. Imported from immuneACCESS, the table was reduced by TCRdb to in-frame sequences with V and J called. These copies leave out some clones; in studies compared against another copy, an unresolved V gene accounts for under half, and the cause of the remainder is not known. Within this sample are about 55,000 clones, with about 87% of them counted one time only. The ten largest clones represent around 15% of the sample. Explained via the paper, the time point label denotes: baseline before first vaccination. The starting material was peripheral blood, obtained on day 0 of AZD1222 vaccination. These receptors were collected from an adult in good health.

This clone was counted a single time. The chain combines TRBV6-4 with TRBJ2-3; D remains ambiguous. Per the germline V gene, CDR1 is MRHNA and CDR2 is SNTAGT. V lost 8 bases and J lost 6, with 15 bases in between. This CDR3 is 13 amino acids long. CDR3 sequence: CASSRVVQDTQYF. CDR3 nucleotide sequence: TGTGCCAGCTCCCGGGTGGTTCAGGATACGCAGTATTTT.

The rearrangement joins TRBV3-1 (or the pseudogene TRBV3-2) to TRBJ2-7; TRBD1 matches 10 bases. The V and J ends lost 2 bases and 3 bases, in that order; junction bases with no gene match: 7. The CDR3 length is 16 residues. In germline, CDR1 is LGHDT, CDR2 YNNKEL (reference sequence). The CDR3 is CASSQLPGQGHYEQYF. In nucleotides, the CDR3 is TGTGCCAGCAGCCAACTTCCGGGACAGGGGCACTACGAGCAGTACTTC.

The rearrangement uses TRBV27 and TRBJ2-1; D not resolved. Between the trimmed V and J ends, which lost 6 bases and 1 base, there was a span of 13 bases. The CDR3 has 15 amino acids. Germline loops: CDR1 MNHEY, CDR2 SMNVEV (reference sequence). The CDR3 DNA reads as TGTGCCAGCAGCCCTGGGATAGCTTCCTACAATGAGCAGTTCTTC. Protein sequence: CASSPGIASYNEQFF.

The rearrangement joins TRBV4-1 to TRBJ2-1; 16 bases are shared with TRBD2. This CDR3 region has 16 residues. CDR1 and CDR2 from the germline V gene are MGHRA and YSYEKL. With V trimmed by 4 bases and J by 7 bases, 4 bases remained unmatched. The DNA of the CDR3 is TGCGCCAGCAGCCGGGGACTAGCGGGAGGGATGAATGAGCAGTTCTTC. It translates to CASSRGLAGGMNEQFF.

The J gene is TRBJ2-2, the V gene TRBV5-1, with D possibly TRBD1 on 6 matching bases. V lost 3 bases to trimming and J lost 5 bases, with 11 bases between them. This CDR3 contains 14 residues. Germline V gives CDR1 SGHRS, CDR2 YFSETQ. The CDR3 DNA reads TGCGCCAGCAGCTGGGGTCAGGGGACCGGGGAGCTGTTTTTT. Translation: CASSWGQGTGELFF.

The genes are TRBV5-8 and TRBJ2-7, with 10 bases lining up with TRBD1. This CDR3 spans 18 amino acids. The germline gives CDR1 SGHTS, CDR2 YDEGEE. Unmatched junction bases numbered 15, after V lost 3 bases and J lost 3 bases. In nucleotides, the CDR3 is TGTGCCAGCAGCTCGGACGTTGGGACAGGGGAAAGGGGCTACGAGCAGTACTTC. Translating gives CASSSDVGTGERGYEQYF.

The rearrangement links TRBV7-6 to TRBJ2-2; D call uncertain. Germline CDR1 and CDR2: SGHVS and FNYEAQ. The CDR3 consists of 12 residues. With 2 bases removed from V and 5 bases from J, the gap between germline ends came to 3 bases. The CDR3 region has the DNA TGTGCCAGCAGCTTAAGGACCGGGGAGCTGTTTTTT. Protein: CASSLRTGELFF.